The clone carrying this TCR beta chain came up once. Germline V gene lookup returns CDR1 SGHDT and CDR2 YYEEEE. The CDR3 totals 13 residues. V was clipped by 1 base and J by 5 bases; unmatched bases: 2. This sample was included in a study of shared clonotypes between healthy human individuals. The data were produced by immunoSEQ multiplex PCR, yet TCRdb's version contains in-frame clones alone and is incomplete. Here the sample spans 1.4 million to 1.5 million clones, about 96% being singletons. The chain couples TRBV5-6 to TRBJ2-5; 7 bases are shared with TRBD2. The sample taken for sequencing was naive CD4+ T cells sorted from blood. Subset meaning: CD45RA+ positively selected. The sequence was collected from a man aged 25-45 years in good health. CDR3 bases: TGTGCCAGCAGCTTGCGCGGGAGTGAGACCCAGTACTTC. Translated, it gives CASSLRGSETQYF.